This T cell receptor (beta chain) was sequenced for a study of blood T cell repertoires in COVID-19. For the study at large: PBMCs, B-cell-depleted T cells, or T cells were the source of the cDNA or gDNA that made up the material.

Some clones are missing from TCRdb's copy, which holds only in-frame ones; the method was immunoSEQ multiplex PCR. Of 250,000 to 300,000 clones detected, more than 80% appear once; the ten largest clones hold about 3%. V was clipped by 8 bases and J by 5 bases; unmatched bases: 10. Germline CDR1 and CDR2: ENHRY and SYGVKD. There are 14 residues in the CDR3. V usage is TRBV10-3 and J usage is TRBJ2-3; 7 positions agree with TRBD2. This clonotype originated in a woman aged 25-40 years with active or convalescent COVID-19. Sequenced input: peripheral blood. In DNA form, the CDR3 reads TGTGCCATCGGCCTGGCGGGGGAATTAGATACGCAGTATTTT. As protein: CAIGLAGELDTQYF.